Listed below are T cell receptor beta chains from one sample, sequenced in a study of glioma-infiltrating T cells after dendritic cell vaccination. Only in-frame clones appear in the TCRdb table, and some are missing; sequencing was by immunoSEQ multiplex PCR. Among around 10,000 clones listed, 81% were seen once. Here the sequenced sample was blood, taken after dendritic cell vaccination. The receptors shown here come from a human donor with glioblastoma. Both conserved end residues are part of each CDR3. Fields, in order: clone size, D gene, V gene, J gene, CDR3 protein, CDR3 DNA. D genes are given only for firm matches. Only part of the rows carry a size: once, few, many, or a class if the clone is expanded.

clone_size: -
d_call: TRBD2
v_call: TRBV10-3
j_call: TRBJ2-3
cdr3_aa: CAISDAGTTGTDTQYF
cdr3_nt: TGTGCCATCAGTGACGCCGGGACTACTGGCACAGATACGCAGTATTTT

clone_size: -
d_call: -
v_call: TRBV5-5
j_call: TRBJ2-7
cdr3_aa: CASSNPGISYEQYF
cdr3_nt: TGTGCCAGCTCAAACCCAGGGATTTCTTACGAGCAGTACTTC

clone_size: -
d_call: -
v_call: TRBV6-1
j_call: TRBJ2-2
cdr3_aa: CASKAGPVNGELFF
cdr3_nt: TGTGCCAGCAAGGCAGGGCCGGTAAATGGGGAGCTGTTTTTT

clone_size: -
d_call: TRBD2
v_call: TRBV11-2
j_call: TRBJ2-3
cdr3_aa: CASSPIRSPSGRAANTQYF
cdr3_nt: TGTGCCAGCAGCCCGATCCGTTCACCTAGCGGGAGGGCAGCAAATACGCAGTATTTT

clone_size: few
d_call: TRBD1
v_call: TRBV10-3
j_call: TRBJ1-3
cdr3_aa: CAISEDREASTIYF
cdr3_nt: TGTGCCATCAGTGAAGACAGGGAGGCCTCCACCATATATTTT

clone_size: -
d_call: -
v_call: TRBV9
j_call: TRBJ1-3
cdr3_aa: CASSVGEVRGNTIYF
cdr3_nt: TGTGCCAGCAGCGTAGGCGAGGTTCGCGGAAACACCATATATTTT

clone_size: -
d_call: TRBD1
v_call: TRBV27
j_call: TRBJ1-4
cdr3_aa: CASSLRRGRGTNEKLFF
cdr3_nt: TGTGCCAGCAGTTTGAGGAGGGGGCGCGGAACTAATGAAAAACTGTTTTTT

clone_size: -
d_call: TRBD1
v_call: TRBV5-1
j_call: TRBJ1-6
cdr3_aa: CASSRTGVNSPLHF
cdr3_nt: TGCGCCAGCAGCAGGACAGGGGTAAATTCACCCCTCCACTTT

clone_size: once
d_call: TRBD2
v_call: TRBV11-2
j_call: TRBJ2-5
cdr3_aa: CASSRRRFNLAGGETQYF
cdr3_nt: TGTGCCAGCAGTCGTCGCCGATTTAACCTAGCGGGAGGAGAGACCCAGTACTTC

clone_size: -
d_call: TRBD2
v_call: TRBV19
j_call: TRBJ2-5
cdr3_aa: CASSALAGIATQYF
cdr3_nt: TGTGCCAGTAGTGCACTAGCGGGAATAGCGACCCAGTACTTC

clone_size: -
d_call: TRBD2
v_call: TRBV11-2
j_call: TRBJ2-7
cdr3_aa: CASSSSYSGRTKDYEQYF
cdr3_nt: TGTGCCAGCAGCTCTTCGTATAGCGGGAGGACGAAGGACTACGAGCAGTACTTC

clone_size: -
d_call: TRBD1
v_call: TRBV28
j_call: TRBJ2-7
cdr3_aa: CASSSPSRGRGTYEQYF
cdr3_nt: TGTGCCAGCAGTTCACCATCCAGGGGGCGCGGGACCTACGAGCAGTACTTC

clone_size: -
d_call: -
v_call: TRBV7-6
j_call: TRBJ2-7
cdr3_aa: CASSPDGVLHEQYF
cdr3_nt: TGTGCCAGCAGCCCAGATGGAGTACTCCACGAGCAGTACTTC

clone_size: once
d_call: TRBD2
v_call: TRBV13
j_call: TRBJ2-7
cdr3_aa: CASSTRLAGGPYEQYF
cdr3_nt: TGTGCCAGCAGCACTAGACTAGCGGGAGGGCCCTACGAGCAGTACTTC

clone_size: -
d_call: -
v_call: TRBV27
j_call: TRBJ2-3
cdr3_aa: CASSTERDTQYF
cdr3_nt: TGTGCCAGCAGCACCGAGAGGGATACGCAGTATTTT

clone_size: -
d_call: TRBD1
v_call: TRBV14
j_call: TRBJ2-5
cdr3_aa: CASSPDRLQETQYF
cdr3_nt: TGTGCCAGCAGCCCGGACAGGTTACAAGAGACCCAGTACTTC

clone_size: -
d_call: -
v_call: TRBV4-2
j_call: TRBJ2-6
cdr3_aa: CASSQDQGSGANVLTF
cdr3_nt: TGTGCCAGCAGCCAAGATCAGGGCTCTGGGGCCAACGTCCTGACTTTC

clone_size: -
d_call: -
v_call: TRBV28
j_call: TRBJ1-2
cdr3_aa: CASSFPGAGGYTF
cdr3_nt: TGTGCCAGCAGTTTCCCAGGGGCTGGAGGCTACACCTTC

clone_size: -
d_call: TRBD1
v_call: TRBV12-5
j_call: TRBJ1-1
cdr3_aa: CASGSLPAGGTEAFF
cdr3_nt: TGTGCTAGTGGTTCCTTGCCTGCAGGGGGCACTGAAGCTTTCTTT

clone_size: -
d_call: -
v_call: TRBV7-9
j_call: TRBJ1-3
cdr3_aa: CASSLALTGNTIYF
cdr3_nt: TGTGCCAGCAGCTTAGCGTTAACTGGAAACACCATATATTTT

clone_size: -
d_call: -
v_call: TRBV19
j_call: TRBJ1-5
cdr3_aa: CASSRIGGVSNQPQHF
cdr3_nt: TGTGCCAGTAGTCGAATAGGAGGGGTGAGCAATCAGCCCCAGCATTTT

clone_size: -
d_call: -
v_call: TRBV18
j_call: TRBJ2-7
cdr3_aa: CASSPPSSYEQYF
cdr3_nt: TGTGCCAGCTCACCACCGTCTAGCTACGAGCAGTACTTC

clone_size: -
d_call: TRBD2
v_call: TRBV10-2
j_call: TRBJ2-1
cdr3_aa: CASSDPSGISYNEQFF
cdr3_nt: TGCGCCAGCAGTGATCCTAGCGGGATCTCCTACAATGAGCAGTTCTTC

clone_size: -
d_call: TRBD1
v_call: TRBV5-6
j_call: TRBJ2-6
cdr3_aa: CASSLDRVSGANVLTF
cdr3_nt: TGTGCCAGCAGCCTGGACAGGGTCTCTGGGGCCAACGTCCTGACTTTC

clone_size: -
d_call: -
v_call: TRBV11-1
j_call: TRBJ2-5
cdr3_aa: CASSAWEGGETQYF
cdr3_nt: TGTGCCAGCAGCGCGTGGGAGGGGGGGGAGACCCAGTACTTC

clone_size: once
d_call: TRBD1
v_call: TRBV5-4
j_call: TRBJ2-5
cdr3_aa: CASSLGTGGVQETQYF
cdr3_nt: TGTGCCAGCAGCCTCGGGACAGGGGGCGTACAAGAGACCCAGTACTTC

clone_size: -
d_call: TRBD1
v_call: TRBV7-9
j_call: TRBJ2-7
cdr3_aa: CASRRGDSYEQYF
cdr3_nt: TGTGCCAGCAGGCGAGGGGACAGTTACGAGCAGTACTTC

clone_size: -
d_call: -
v_call: TRBV2
j_call: TRBJ2-1
cdr3_aa: CASKGGNEQFF
cdr3_nt: TGTGCCAGCAAAGGAGGCAATGAGCAGTTCTTC